Presented here are 31 T cell receptor beta chains from one specimen sequenced in a study of graft-versus-host responses after intestinal transplantation. Measured with immunoSEQ multiplex PCR; TCRdb has only the in-frame clones, and not every one. The table has about 39,000 clones, 90% to 95% seen once. These receptors have no known antigen. The sequencing here drew on unstimulated CD8+ T cells sorted from spleen or lymph node cells, taken before transplant. The source is a human donor who was the organ donor for an intestinal transplant.

The genes are TRBV6-5 and TRBJ2-1; 9 bases line up with TRBD1. The germline gives CDR1 MNHEY, CDR2 SVGAGI. CDR3 length: 13 residues. The trim removed 5 bases at V and 9 bases at J, leaving 5 bases unmatched. As DNA, the CDR3 is TGTGCCAGCAGTATACAGGGGGCGGGTGAGCAGTTCTTC. Residues: CASSIQGAGEQFF.

The genes are TRBV7-9 and TRBJ2-2; D may be TRBD2 (5 bases). V was cut by 0 bases and J by 2 bases, with 7 bases left in between. The CDR3 sequence is 15 residues long. Germline V gives CDR1 SEHNR, CDR2 FQNEAQ (reference sequence). The CDR3 nucleotides read TGTGCCAGCAGCTTAGCGGGAGACAACACCGGGGAGCTGTTTTTT. This gives the protein CASSLAGDNTGELFF.

This chain joins TRBV7-2 and TRBJ2-3; D not resolved. Germline V CDR1 and CDR2: SGHTA, FQGNSA. CDR3 length equals 14 residues. Trimming shortened V by 0 bases and J by 2 bases, and 6 bases separated the two germline ends. The CDR3 DNA reads TGTGCCAGCAGCTTAGCCACGGTCACAGATACGCAGTATTTT. Its protein product is CASSLATVTDTQYF.

The CDR3 region has the DNA TGTGCCAGCAGTTACGCAGGGAGGGCCTACGAGCAGTACTTC. Protein sequence: CASSYAGRAYEQYF. V and J are TRBV6-5 and TRBJ2-7; 7 bases agree with TRBD2. Germline V gives CDR1 MNHEY, CDR2 SVGAGI. The length of the CDR3 is 14 residues. The trim removed 2 bases at V and 2 bases at J, leaving 3 bases unmatched.

The chain has TRBV7-8 and TRBJ2-1, with D unresolved. The germline V gene has CDR1 SGHVS and CDR2 FQNEAQ. Trimming took 1 base from V and 2 from J, leaving 12 bases between them. There are 16 residues in the CDR3. The CDR3 nucleotides are TGTGCCAGCAGCTTAGTCGCCACCGTAACCTACAATGAGCAGTTCTTC. It is translated as CASSLVATVTYNEQFF.

J is TRBJ2-7 and V is TRBV27, with D perhaps being TRBD1 or TRBD2 (5 bases each). The germline gives CDR1 MNHEY, CDR2 SMNVEV (reference sequence). Trimming left V 6 bases short and J 1 base short, with 10 bases between. CDR3 length: 13 residues. CDR3: CASSSGRSYEQYF. The CDR3 coding sequence is TGTGCCAGCAGCTCGGGACGGTCCTACGAGCAGTACTTC.

The V gene is TRBV6-5, the J gene TRBJ1-2; D gene uncertain. The germline CDR1 and CDR2 sequences are MNHEY and SVGAGI. Trimming pared 1 base from V and 3 bases from J, leaving 6 bases between. There are 13 residues in the CDR3. This CDR3 reads CASSYWFYYGYTF. For the CDR3, the DNA is TGTGCCAGCAGTTACTGGTTCTACTATGGCTACACCTTC.

The genes are TRBV4-2 and TRBJ2-7; possible D gene TRBD2, 6 bases. This CDR3 has 15 amino acids. Germline lookup yields CDR1 LGHNA and CDR2 YNFKEQ. Trimming took off 0 bases at V and 2 bases at J, with 11 bases between the two ends. The DNA for the CDR3 is TGTGCCAGCAGCCAAGAGGGTCGCGGGACCTACGAGCAGTACTTC. As protein: CASSQEGRGTYEQYF.

This chain connects TRBV4-3 to TRBJ2-7; D unclear. Trimming shortened V by 4 bases and J by 2 bases, and 9 bases separated the two germline ends. Germline V gene data show CDR1 as LGHNA and CDR2 as YSLEER. This CDR3 is built from 13 residues. The CDR3 DNA follows: TGCGCCAGCAGCCTCTCCCAGGCCTACGAGCAGTACTTC. Translated, it gives CASSLSQAYEQYF.

The chain combines TRBV4-3 with TRBJ2-2; 10 bases map to TRBD2. V was clipped by 4 bases and J by 7 bases; unmatched bases: 6. The CDR3 runs to 15 residues. Germline-derived CDR1 and CDR2 are LGHNA and YSLEER. The CDR3 DNA sequence: TGCGCCAGCAGCCCGGGACTAGCGTTAGGCGGGGAGCTGTTTTTT. The encoded protein is CASSPGLALGGELFF.

V and J are TRBV4-3 and TRBJ2-1, with D unresolved. CDR3 length equals 13 residues. The V and J ends lost 1 base and 8 bases respectively, with 9 bases between them. Per germline, CDR1 LGHNA and CDR2 YSLEER. DNA for the CDR3: TGCGCCAGCAGCCAAGCCAGGTGGGATGAGCAGTTCTTC. Encoded protein: CASSQARWDEQFF.

The rearrangement links TRBV30 to TRBJ2-5; D is ambiguous. There are 12 residues in the CDR3. Germline V gives CDR1 GTSNPN, CDR2 SVGIG (reference sequence). V was clipped by 1 base and J by 5 bases, with 8 bases between them. CDR3 protein: CAWSEGRETQYF. The CDR3 bases are TGTGCCTGGAGTGAGGGCCGGGAGACCCAGTACTTC.

This clone was counted a single time. The chain recombines TRBV2 with TRBJ1-2; 8 nucleotides agree with TRBD1. Germline V lookup: CDR1 SNHLY, CDR2 FYNNEI. V was clipped by 8 bases and J by 6 bases; unmatched bases: 2. This CDR3 is built from 11 residues. The CDR3 is CASGDRNGYTF. The CDR3 DNA is TGTGCCAGCGGGGACAGGAATGGCTACACCTTC.

The chain recombines TRBV4-3 with TRBJ2-2, with D possibly TRBD1 on 6 matching bases. V lost 3 bases and J 0 bases, leaving 8 bases between the germline ends. The CDR3 contains 15 residues. Germline lookup yields CDR1 LGHNA and CDR2 YSLEER. The chain's CDR3 is CASSQGHSNTGELFF. In DNA form, the CDR3 reads TGCGCCAGCAGCCAGGGACACTCGAACACCGGGGAGCTGTTTTTT.

The chain links TRBV4-2 to TRBJ2-7; 7 bases fit TRBD1. Looked up from germline, CDR1 is LGHNA and CDR2 is YNFKEQ. This CDR3 is built from 14 residues. The V gene end was trimmed by 3 bases and the J gene end by 0 bases; junction bases not matched to a gene: 2. The CDR3 loop reads CASSHYRGSYEQYF. CDR3 coding DNA: TGTGCCAGCAGCCATTACAGGGGCTCCTACGAGCAGTACTTC.

This chain joins TRBV28 and TRBJ2-7; D may be TRBD2 (7 bases). The CDR3 has 15 amino acids. CDR1 is MDHEN, CDR2 SYDVKM, per germline. Trimming took off 3 bases at V and 4 bases at J, with 16 bases between the two ends. CDR3 region: CASSFVGGLGYEQYF. CDR3 DNA: TGTGCCAGCAGTTTCGTGGGGGGGCTAGGGTACGAGCAGTACTTC.

CDR3: CASSLGWGANTEAFF. The CDR3 region has the DNA TGTGCCAGCAGCTTAGGCTGGGGGGCCAACACTGAAGCTTTCTTT. This chain links TRBV7-9 with TRBJ1-1; perhaps TRBD1 as D (6 bases). The ends were cut back, 1 base at V and 2 bases at J, with 11 bases in the middle. The germline CDR1 and CDR2 sequences are SEHNR and FQNEAQ (reference sequence). CDR3 length: 15 amino acids.

The chain is built from TRBV28 and TRBJ2-7; 8 bases line up with TRBD1. Trimming removed 6 bases from V and 2 bases from J; junction bases left unmatched: 3. CDR1 MDHEN and CDR2 SYDVKM come from the germline V gene. This CDR3 region has 13 residues. CDR3 in amino acids: CASRLQGAYEQYF. The CDR3, as DNA: TGTGCCAGCAGACTACAGGGGGCCTACGAGCAGTACTTC.

The chain recombines TRBV11-2 with TRBJ2-2; TRBD2 aligns across 13 bases. CDR3 length equals 18 residues. Per the germline V gene, CDR1 is SGHAT and CDR2 is FQNNGV. Trimming removed 2 bases from V and 6 bases from J; junction bases left unmatched: 9. The CDR3 coding sequence is TGTGCCAGCAGCTTATGGGACCCACTAGCGGGGGGGCCCGGGGAGCTGTTTTTT. Its protein is CASSLWDPLAGGPGELFF.

The gene calls are TRBV4-1 and TRBJ1-1; tentatively, D is TRBD1 (6 bases). This CDR3 has 15 residues. Germline V lookup: CDR1 MGHRA, CDR2 YSYEKL. The ends were cut back, 1 base at V and 4 bases at J, with 13 bases in the middle. Here the CDR3 reads CASSQALGGPTEAFF. The DNA of the CDR3 is TGCGCCAGCAGCCAAGCCTTAGGGGGGCCCACTGAAGCTTTCTTT.

The chain uses TRBV4-1 and TRBJ1-3, with no clear D. This CDR3 has 16 amino acids. With 0 bases removed from V and 0 bases from J, the gap between germline ends came to 9 bases. The germline CDR1 and CDR2 sequences are MGHRA and YSYEKL. CDR3: CASSQDLQISGNTIYF. CDR3 coding DNA: TGCGCCAGCAGCCAAGATTTACAGATCTCTGGAAACACCATATATTTT.

This chain connects TRBV7-6 to TRBJ2-5, with 10 bases identical to TRBD1. This CDR3 is built from 17 residues. V dropped 7 bases and J dropped 0; count of bases not matched to a gene: 11. The germline gives CDR1 SGHVS, CDR2 FNYEAQ. This CDR3 is CASTRPGGQGNQETQYF. The DNA of the CDR3 is TGTGCCAGCACCAGACCAGGGGGACAGGGGAACCAAGAGACCCAGTACTTC.

The rearrangement joins TRBV7-9 to TRBJ2-2; D not certain. The CDR3 extends over 14 amino acids. From germline, CDR1 is SEHNR and CDR2 FQNEAQ (reference sequence). Trimming shortened V by 5 bases and J by 3 bases, and 10 bases separated the two germline ends. The CDR3 DNA reads as TGTGCCAGCAGCACCGAAGGTCACACCGGGGAGCTGTTTTTT. Protein sequence: CASSTEGHTGELFF.

This chain links TRBV6-1 with TRBJ1-5; D perhaps matches TRBD1 (6 bases). The CDR3 covers 13 residues. CDR1 and CDR2 (germline): MNHNS, SASEGT. V gave up 2 bases and J gave up 6 bases, with 8 bases separating them. In DNA, the CDR3 is TGTGCCAGCAGTGAATGGGGGCTTCAGCCCCAGCATTTT. Its translation: CASSEWGLQPQHF.

The chain is built from TRBV5-8 and TRBJ1-1; D is ambiguous. The CDR3 has 14 residues. Germline loops: CDR1 SGHTS, CDR2 YDEGEE. The ends were cut back, 1 base at V and 4 bases at J, with 11 bases in the middle. Written as DNA, the CDR3 is TGTGCCAGCAGCTTGTCGGGTGGGCTCACTGAAGCTTTCTTT. This codes for CASSLSGGLTEAFF.

This chain links TRBV25-1 with TRBJ1-2, with D possibly being TRBD1 (5 bases). Per the germline V gene, CDR1 is MGHDK and CDR2 is SYGVNS. The CDR3 sequence is 14 residues long. Trimming shortened V by 9 bases and J by 0 bases, and 14 bases separated the two germline ends. The CDR3 region is CARSGSPANYGYTF. The CDR3 coding sequence is TGTGCCAGGTCAGGGAGTCCCGCTAACTATGGCTACACCTTC.

The V and J genes are TRBV30 and TRBJ1-4; no clear D. There are 13 residues in the CDR3. From germline, CDR1 is GTSNPN and CDR2 SVGIG (reference sequence). Trimming took 4 bases from V and 4 from J, leaving 10 bases between them. CDR3 sequence (DNA): TGTGCCTGGAATACGGGGAATAATGAAAAACTGTTTTTT. Its protein product is CAWNTGNNEKLFF.

The rearrangement joins TRBV19 to TRBJ2-6; 9 bases agree with TRBD2. The trim removed 3 bases at V and 0 bases at J, leaving 9 bases unmatched. The CDR3 is 19 amino acids. From germline, CDR1 is LNHDA and CDR2 SQIVND (reference sequence). The CDR3 reads CASSISASGITSGANVLTF. The DNA for the CDR3 is TGTGCCAGTAGTATTTCCGCTAGCGGGATAACCTCTGGGGCCAACGTCCTGACTTTC.

V is TRBV28 and J is TRBJ2-5; the D call may be TRBD1 or TRBD2 (5 bases each). The V gene lost 3 bases and the J gene lost 5 bases, with 10 bases spanning the gap. This CDR3 spans 13 amino acids. Germline V gene sequence: CDR1 MDHEN, CDR2 SYDVKM. The CDR3 DNA reads as TGTGCCAGCAGTTTCGAGGGGAGTGAGACCCAGTACTTC. It encodes CASSFEGSETQYF.

This chain joins TRBV7-2 and TRBJ2-3, with D unclear. This CDR3 is built from 12 residues. Germline CDR1 SGHTA, CDR2 FQGNSA. Trimming pared 5 bases from V and 0 bases from J, leaving 3 bases between. CDR3 sequence: CASSLSTDTQYF. As DNA, the CDR3 is TGTGCCAGCAGCCTTAGCACAGATACGCAGTATTTT.

The chain combines TRBV13 with TRBJ2-3, with D hard to call. This CDR3 has 15 residues. Trimming removed 0 bases at V and 1 base at J, with 8 bases between. Germline CDR1 is PRHDT and CDR2 is FYEKMQ (reference sequence). DNA for the CDR3: TGTGCCAGCAGCTTAGGTTTTGGGGGCACAGATACGCAGTATTTT. Translating gives CASSLGFGGTDTQYF.